This T cell receptor beta chain is drawn from a study of blood T cell repertoires in COVID-19. Background on the study: Collection of acute and convalescent COVID-19 samples took place in the United States, Italy and Spain. The cDNA or gDNA used as material had been derived from T cells, B-cell-depleted T cells, or PBMCs.

Authors' data handling: The authors estimated nucleated cell counts from reference gene primer amplification. Produced via immunoSEQ multiplex PCR; TCRdb's table is partial and in-frame only. V and J calls and clone size are those listed in that table; D and trimming were worked out from the DNA. In the table there are 200,000 to 250,000 clones, about 85% of which are singletons. Germline lookup yields CDR1 MNHEY and CDR2 SVGEGT. CDR3 length: 14 residues. The V and J ends lost 2 bases and 7 bases, in that order; junction bases with no gene match: 4. The Seattle patients joined while their infection was active and were tracked longitudinally afterward.

This receptor was identified in a woman aged 45-59 years with COVID-19, enrolled during active disease. The specimen sequenced was peripheral blood. The V call is TRBV6-2 or TRBV6-3, the J call TRBJ2-1, with 8 bases lining up with TRBD1. CDR3: CASSYRQGFNEQFF. CDR3 DNA: TGTGCCAGCAGTTACCGACAGGGGTTTAATGAGCAGTTCTTC.